This TCR beta chain was retrieved from a study of shared clonotypes between healthy human individuals. Findings of the study overall: Shared across a few donors were roughly 4.7% of the naive CD4 clonotypes.

Genomic DNA of each subset was evenly split across several immunoSEQ plates. TCRdb's table, derived via immunoSEQ multiplex PCR, lists solely in-frame clones and lacks some. The sample includes 1.5 million to 1.9 million clones, under 99% of them seen just once. The CDR3 consists of 15 residues. Germline CDR1 reads MNHEY; CDR2 reads SVGAGI. V shed 6 bases and J 6 bases; nucleotides not matched to a gene: 11. With respect to this clone: Its target is unknown.

Source material: naive CD4+ T cells sorted from blood. The subset denotes: CD45RA+ positively selected. The TCR originated in a man aged 25-45 years in good health. The chain recombines TRBV6-5 with TRBJ1-1; 9 bases line up with TRBD1. The CDR3 region has the DNA TGTGCCAGCAGCCGGCGGACAGGGGTGGGCGCTGAAGCTTTCTTT. Protein sequence: CASSRRTGVGAEAFF.